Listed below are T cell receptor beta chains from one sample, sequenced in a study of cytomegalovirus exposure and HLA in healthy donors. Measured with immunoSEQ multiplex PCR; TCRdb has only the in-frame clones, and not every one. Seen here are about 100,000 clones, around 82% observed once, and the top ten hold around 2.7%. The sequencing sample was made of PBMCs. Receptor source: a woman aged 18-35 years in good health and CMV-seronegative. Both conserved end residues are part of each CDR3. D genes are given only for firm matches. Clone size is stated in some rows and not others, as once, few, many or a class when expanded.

CASSQEPTTGNNQPQHF TGCGCCAGCAGCCAAGAGCCAACTACGGGGAACAATCAGCCCCAGCATTTT TRBV4-1 NA NA TRBJ1-5
CASRDVWQGQPQHF TGTGCCAGCAGGGACGTTTGGCAGGGTCAGCCCCAGCATTTT TRBV2 few NA TRBJ1-5
CASSYGQNTEAFF TGTGCCAGCAGTTACGGACAGAACACTGAAGCTTTCTTT TRBV6-5 few NA TRBJ1-1
CASIHRATGELFF TGTGCCAGTATACACAGGGCAACCGGGGAGCTGTTTTTT TRBV19 once NA TRBJ2-2
CASSSLSWTETDYEQYF TGTGCCAGCAGCTCGCTTAGTTGGACAGAGACGGACTACGAGCAGTACTTC TRBV7-9 once NA TRBJ2-7
CASSFGGTMNTEAFF TGCGCCAGCAGCTTCGGTGGCACTATGAACACTGAAGCTTTCTTT TRBV5-1 few NA TRBJ1-1
CASSSPAMWAHGYTF TGTGCCAGCAGCTCACCTGCTATGTGGGCCCATGGCTACACCTTC TRBV7-4 few NA TRBJ1-2
CASSYSSGQGFKGYTF TGTGCCAGCAGTTACTCGAGCGGACAGGGTTTTAAGGGCTACACCTTC TRBV6-5 NA TRBD1 TRBJ1-2
CASSLTRGLTTDTQYF TGTGCCAGCAGTCTTACGAGGGGACTCACCACAGATACGCAGTATTTT TRBV28 NA NA TRBJ2-3
CATSRDKWGEPYEQYF TGTGCCACCAGCAGAGATAAGTGGGGGGAACCCTACGAGCAGTACTTC TRBV15 NA NA TRBJ2-7
CASHLAGARYNEQFF TGTGCCAGCCACCTAGCGGGGGCGAGATACAATGAGCAGTTCTTC TRBV7-9 NA TRBD2 TRBJ2-1
CASSGGTGGRLFF TGTGCCAGCAGCGGAGGGACCGGGGGTAGACTGTTTTTT TRBV9 few NA TRBJ1-4
CASSEGQTYGYTF TGTGCCAGCAGTGAAGGACAGACCTATGGCTACACCTTC TRBV2 NA NA TRBJ1-2
CASSLGRDYRYTF TGTGCCAGCAGCTTAGGGCGGGACTATAGATACACCTTC TRBV5-6 NA NA TRBJ1-2
CAIGQGGSPLHF TGTGCCATTGGACAGGGGGGATCACCCCTCCACTTT TRBV6-5 NA TRBD1 TRBJ1-6
CASSQEEGGVDYYGYTF TGCGCCAGCAGCCAAGAGGAAGGGGGCGTCGATTACTATGGCTACACCTTC TRBV4-1 NA TRBD1 TRBJ1-2
CASTNSVHNEQFF TGTGCCAGCACCAATTCGGTACACAATGAGCAGTTCTTC TRBV9 NA NA TRBJ2-1
CASSYPSYGYTF TGTGCCAGCAGTTATCCCAGCTATGGCTACACCTTC TRBV6-6 NA NA TRBJ1-2
CAWSPTSGPQHF TGTGCCTGGAGCCCGACTAGCGGGCCCCAGCATTTT TRBV30 NA NA TRBJ1-5
CASSPGTATAYEQYF TGTGCCAGCAGCCCGGGAACGGCAACCGCTTACGAGCAGTACTTC TRBV7-8 NA NA TRBJ2-7
CSVIWGVTDYEQYF TGCAGCGTCATCTGGGGGGTGACGGACTACGAGCAGTACTTC TRBV29-1 once NA TRBJ2-7
CASSVKTSGGEDTQYF TGTGCCAGCAGTGTAAAGACTAGCGGGGGAGAAGATACGCAGTATTTT TRBV25-1 few TRBD2 TRBJ2-3
CASGPGLASDTQYF TGCGCCAGCGGGCCGGGACTAGCATCAGATACGCAGTATTTT TRBV4-1 once TRBD2 TRBJ2-3
CASSLAGPTDTQYF TGCGCCAGCAGCTTGGCTGGGCCCACAGATACGCAGTATTTT TRBV5-1 NA NA TRBJ2-3
CASSDEGRAQPQHF TGTGCCAGCAGTGATGAGGGAAGGGCCCAGCCCCAGCATTTT TRBV6-1 NA NA TRBJ1-5
CASSLRRQGGSNQPQHF TGTGCCAGCAGCTTGAGGAGACAGGGTGGGAGCAATCAGCCCCAGCATTTT TRBV11-1 few TRBD1 TRBJ1-5
CASSEAHTGRNEQFF TGTGCCAGCAGTGAAGCGCATACGGGAAGGAATGAGCAGTTCTTC TRBV2 NA NA TRBJ2-1
CASDRSSYEQYF TGTGCCAGCGACAGGAGCTCCTACGAGCAGTACTTC TRBV2 NA NA TRBJ2-7
CASSLGADQPQHF TGTGCCAGCAGCTTGGGGGCAGATCAGCCCCAGCATTTT TRBV5-4 NA NA TRBJ1-5
CASSLGAPYEQYF TGTGCCAGCAGCTTAGGGGCCCCCTACGAGCAGTACTTC TRBV5-6 NA NA TRBJ2-7
CASSVAGGDNNEQFF TGTGCCAGCAGCGTAGCTGGGGGGGACAACAATGAGCAGTTCTTC TRBV9 NA NA TRBJ2-1
CASSLTRKAFF TGTGCCAGCAGTTTAACGAGAAAAGCTTTCTTT TRBV28 NA NA TRBJ1-1
CASSLTAGDGYTF TGTGCCAGCAGCTTAACGGCGGGGGATGGCTACACCTTC TRBV7-3 NA NA TRBJ1-2
CATSRMTSGAYNEQFF TGTGCCACCAGCAGAATGACTAGCGGGGCCTACAATGAGCAGTTCTTC TRBV15 NA TRBD2 TRBJ2-1
CASSDGGVTEAFF TGTGCCAGCAGTGACGGGGGGGTCACTGAAGCTTTCTTT TRBV6-4 NA NA TRBJ1-1